This is a list of T cell receptor beta chains from one sample in a study of shared clonotypes between healthy human individuals. This table comes from immunoSEQ multiplex PCR, and its TCRdb copy is limited to in-frame clones, with some not included. Of 2,100,000 or so clones listed, around 95% are singletons. Sequenced material: naive CD4+ T cells sorted from blood. These receptors all come from a man between 18 and 29 years old in good health. Both conserved end residues are part of each CDR3. The D gene is left open where the match is weak. The size entry is marked missing in some rows and otherwise reads once, few, many or a size class.

j_gene: TRBJ1-2
v_gene: TRBV11-2
d_gene: NA
abundance: NA
CDR3nt: TGTGCCAGCAGACGCCCAGGGGAACACTATGGCTACACCTTC
CDR3aa: CASRRPGEHYGYTF

j_gene: TRBJ2-7
v_gene: TRBV6-5
d_gene: TRBD2
abundance: NA
CDR3nt: TGTGCCAGCACTAAAGCGGGAAGCTCCTACGAGCAGTACTTC
CDR3aa: CASTKAGSSYEQYF

j_gene: TRBJ2-1
v_gene: TRBV7-9
d_gene: NA
abundance: NA
CDR3nt: TGTGCCAGCAGACCCCCGCTCGGGACACTGAAAGCGAACAATGAGCAGTTCTTC
CDR3aa: CASRPPLGTLKANNEQFF

j_gene: TRBJ1-5
v_gene: TRBV5-6
d_gene: NA
abundance: NA
CDR3nt: TGTGCCAGCAGCTTGGCCACAGGGCACCTCAATCAGCCCCAGCATTTT
CDR3aa: CASSLATGHLNQPQHF

j_gene: TRBJ2-7
v_gene: TRBV25-1
d_gene: NA
abundance: NA
CDR3nt: TGTGCCAGCAGTGAGGGAGGACAGAACGAGCAGTACTTC
CDR3aa: CASSEGGQNEQYF

j_gene: TRBJ1-2
v_gene: TRBV5-4
d_gene: TRBD1
abundance: NA
CDR3nt: TGTGCCAGCAGGGTGTCACGGGACAGCTATGGCTACACCTTC
CDR3aa: CASRVSRDSYGYTF

j_gene: TRBJ1-6
v_gene: TRBV7-3
d_gene: TRBD1
abundance: NA
CDR3nt: TGTGCCAGCAGCCTACAGGGGAGAAATTCACCCCTCCACTTT
CDR3aa: CASSLQGRNSPLHF

j_gene: TRBJ2-2
v_gene: TRBV9
d_gene: NA
abundance: NA
CDR3nt: TGTGCCAGCCAAAGACAAGGGGGTACCGGGGAGCTGTTTTTT
CDR3aa: CASQRQGGTGELFF

j_gene: TRBJ2-2
v_gene: TRBV4-2
d_gene: NA
abundance: NA
CDR3nt: TGTGCCAGCAGCCAAGCCGCCGGGACGAACACCGGGGAGCTGTTTTTT
CDR3aa: CASSQAAGTNTGELFF

j_gene: TRBJ2-1
v_gene: TRBV6-5
d_gene: TRBD2
abundance: once
CDR3nt: TGTGCCAGCAGTTCAATTAAGCGGGGCACTAACAATGAGCAGTTCTTC
CDR3aa: CASSSIKRGTNNEQFF

j_gene: TRBJ2-7
v_gene: TRBV30
d_gene: TRBD1
abundance: NA
CDR3nt: TGTGCCTGGAGCAGGGGGAAATCCTACGAGCAGTACTTC
CDR3aa: CAWSRGKSYEQYF

j_gene: TRBJ2-2
v_gene: TRBV28
d_gene: NA
abundance: NA
CDR3nt: TGTGCCAGCAGTTTTACAAGCGGGCTTTACCGGGAGCTGTTTTTT
CDR3aa: CASSFTSGLYRELFF

j_gene: TRBJ1-1
v_gene: TRBV27
d_gene: NA
abundance: NA
CDR3nt: TGTGCCAGCAGACGGTCGGGGGCGGGCACTGAAGCTTTCTTT
CDR3aa: CASRRSGAGTEAFF

j_gene: TRBJ2-5
v_gene: TRBV20-1
d_gene: NA
abundance: NA
CDR3nt: TGCAGTGGTTTTCGAGAGACCCAGTACTTC
CDR3aa: CSGFRETQYF

j_gene: TRBJ2-1
v_gene: TRBV11-2
d_gene: TRBD2
abundance: once
CDR3nt: TGTGCCAGCAGCTTAGATAGCGGGGGCTCCTACAATGAGCAGTTCTTC
CDR3aa: CASSLDSGGSYNEQFF

j_gene: TRBJ2-7
v_gene: TRBV19
d_gene: NA
abundance: once
CDR3nt: TGTGCCAGTAGTATCGGACAGCGACCCTACGAGCAGTACTTC
CDR3aa: CASSIGQRPYEQYF

j_gene: TRBJ2-7
v_gene: TRBV7-9
d_gene: TRBD2
abundance: NA
CDR3nt: TGTGCCAGCAGCCCGGGACTAGCGGGGAGGGGGGACGAGCAGTACTTC
CDR3aa: CASSPGLAGRGDEQYF

j_gene: TRBJ1-5
v_gene: TRBV18
d_gene: NA
abundance: NA
CDR3nt: TGTGCCAGCTCACCACGGTCCCAGAGTAGCAATCAGCCCCAGCATTTT
CDR3aa: CASSPRSQSSNQPQHF

j_gene: TRBJ2-2
v_gene: TRBV28
d_gene: NA
abundance: NA
CDR3nt: TGTGCCAGCGGGGAGAACACCGGGGAGCTGTTTTTT
CDR3aa: CASGENTGELFF

j_gene: TRBJ2-1
v_gene: TRBV28
d_gene: TRBD2
abundance: NA
CDR3nt: TGTGCCAGCAGTCCCCCTAGCGGGGGCACCTACAATGAGCAGTTCTTC
CDR3aa: CASSPPSGGTYNEQFF

j_gene: TRBJ2-5
v_gene: TRBV7-2
d_gene: TRBD2
abundance: NA
CDR3nt: TGTGCCAGCAGCTTAGGGACTAGCGGGAAAGAGACCCAGTACTTC
CDR3aa: CASSLGTSGKETQYF

j_gene: TRBJ1-2
v_gene: TRBV19
d_gene: NA
abundance: NA
CDR3nt: TGTGCCAGTACCTTCGCCAGGGAGGGCTATGGCTACACCTTC
CDR3aa: CASTFAREGYGYTF

j_gene: TRBJ2-7
v_gene: TRBV10-1
d_gene: NA
abundance: few
CDR3nt: TGCGCCAGCAGCCCCCAGGGGGGCTACGAGCAGTACTTC
CDR3aa: CASSPQGGYEQYF

j_gene: TRBJ1-5
v_gene: TRBV19
d_gene: NA
abundance: NA
CDR3nt: TGTGCCAGTAGCCCCGACAATGGCAATCAGCCCCAGCATTTT
CDR3aa: CASSPDNGNQPQHF

j_gene: TRBJ2-3
v_gene: TRBV10-2
d_gene: NA
abundance: NA
CDR3nt: TGCGCCAGCAGTGACAGTCTAAACACCTTCTACACAGATACGCAGTATTTT
CDR3aa: CASSDSLNTFYTDTQYF

j_gene: TRBJ2-1
v_gene: TRBV4-1
d_gene: TRBD2
abundance: NA
CDR3nt: TGCGCCAGCAGCCAGAAGATAGGACTAGCGGGGGCAAGCGATGAGCAGTTCTTC
CDR3aa: CASSQKIGLAGASDEQFF

j_gene: TRBJ2-2
v_gene: TRBV2
d_gene: NA
abundance: NA
CDR3nt: TGTGCCAGCGATCGTACAGGAGCGAACACCGGGGAGCTGTTTTTT
CDR3aa: CASDRTGANTGELFF